This TCR beta chain was identified in a study of blood T cell repertoires in COVID-19. Measured with immunoSEQ multiplex PCR; TCRdb has only the in-frame clones, and not every one. This sample has around 250,000 clones; 84% occur once, and the top ten carry approximately 9%. This clone appeared a single time. V was trimmed by 6 bases and J by 8 bases, leaving 17 bases between them. The CDR3 contains 14 residues. Germline CDR1 reads LGHNA; CDR2 reads YNFKEQ. V and J are TRBV4-2 and TRBJ2-1; the D gene is possibly TRBD2 (5 bases). The sequenced sample consisted of peripheral blood. The sequence derives from a human donor in a cohort sampled during active COVID-19. In nucleotides, the CDR3 is TGTGCCAGCAGTAAAGACGTCTCCGGGGATGAGCAGTTCTTC. As protein: CASSKDVSGDEQFF.